This T cell receptor beta chain was recovered during a study of radiotherapy plus CTLA-4 blockade in lung cancer. Study-wide context: Disease control was achieved by around 30% of patients, and objective responses by 15% to 20%.

To note about this clone: Its specificity is unknown.

V was pared by 6 bases and J by 1 base, with 6 bases of the junction left unmatched. The CDR3 covers 15 residues. Germline V CDR1 and CDR2: SGHTA, FQGNSA. General study results and limits: How blood T cell clones changed early, along with interferon-beta, reportedly forecast response best.

The assay was immunoSEQ multiplex PCR, and TCRdb's table has in-frame clones only and misses some. The sample records 70,000 to 90,000 clones, more than 80% being singletons. The origin of this receptor is a human donor with non-small cell lung cancer who had stable disease on radiotherapy plus ipilimumab. The J gene is TRBJ2-7, the V gene TRBV7-2, with 10 nucleotides matching TRBD2. The sample in question was peripheral blood, obtained from a patient treated with radiotherapy plus ipilimumab. CDR3 sequence: CASSDSGGVSYEQYF. As DNA, the CDR3 is TGTGCCAGCAGTGACAGCGGGGGGGTGTCCTACGAGCAGTACTTC.